This T cell receptor beta chain was profiled in a study of T cell responses to AZD1222 COVID-19 vaccine. Comment on this clone: Its antigen is currently unknown.

Study results and limitations: Spike-specific TCRs gained breadth and depth after people received two AZD1222 doses. The study found vaccine-associated CD4 TCRs spanning spike, dominant at 160-218 and 743-854. The study reported that nearly half of spike-specific TCRs target unmutated variant regions. The donors showed a predominance of white British ancestry and of females, with possible underestimation of clonal diversity.

The data were produced by immunoSEQ multiplex PCR, yet TCRdb's version contains in-frame clones alone and is incomplete. The sample carries 130,000 to 150,000 clones, more than 85% recorded once. This receptor was taken from an adult who had recovered from COVID-19. This sample comprised peripheral blood, obtained after recovery from COVID-19.

The CDR3 region is CASKQGDGDTFSPLHF. CDR3 DNA: TGTGCCAGTAAGCAGGGGGACGGGGATACGTTTTCACCCCTCCACTTT. This chain connects TRBV19 to TRBJ1-6, with 7 bases fitting TRBD1. V dropped 7 bases and J dropped 9; count of bases not matched to a gene: 15. In germline, CDR1 is LNHDA, CDR2 SQIVND (reference sequence). The CDR3 sequence is 16 residues long.